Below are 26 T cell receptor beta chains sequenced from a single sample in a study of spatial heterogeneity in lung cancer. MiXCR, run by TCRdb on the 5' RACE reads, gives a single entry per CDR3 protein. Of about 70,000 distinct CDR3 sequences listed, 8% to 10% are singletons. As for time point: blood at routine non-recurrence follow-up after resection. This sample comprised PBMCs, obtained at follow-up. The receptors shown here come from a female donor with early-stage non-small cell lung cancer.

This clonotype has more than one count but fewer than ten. For the CDR3, the DNA is TGTGCCAGCAGCCAAGAGGCGGGAGTCGGGGATGAGCAGTTCTTC. It codes for CASSQEAGVGDEQFF. V and J are TRBV4-2 and TRBJ2-1; 7 positions match TRBD2. With 0 bases clipped from V and 8 bases from J, the junction kept 7 bases outside the gene matches. There are 15 residues in the CDR3. Per the germline V gene, CDR1 is LGHNA and CDR2 is YNFKEQ.

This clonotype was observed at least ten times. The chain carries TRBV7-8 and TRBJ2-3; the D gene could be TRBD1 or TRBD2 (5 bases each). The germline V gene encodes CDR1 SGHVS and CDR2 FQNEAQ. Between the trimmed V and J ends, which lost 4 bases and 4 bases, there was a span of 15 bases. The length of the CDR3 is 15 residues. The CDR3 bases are TGTGCCAGCAGCTCTCCGGGGCCGGCCCCAGATACGCAGTATTTT. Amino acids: CASSSPGPAPDTQYF. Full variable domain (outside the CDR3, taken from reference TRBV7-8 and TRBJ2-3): GAGVSQSPRYKVAKRGQDVALRCDPISGHVSLFWYQQALGQGPEFLTYFQNEAQLDKSGLPSDRFFAERPEGSVSTLKIQRTQQEDSAVYLCASSSPGPAPDTQYFGPGTRLTVL.

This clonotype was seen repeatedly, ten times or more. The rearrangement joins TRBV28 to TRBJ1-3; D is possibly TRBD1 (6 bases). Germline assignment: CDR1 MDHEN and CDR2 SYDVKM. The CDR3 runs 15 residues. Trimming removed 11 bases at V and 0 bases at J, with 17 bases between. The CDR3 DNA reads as TGTGCCTCTTGGGGGGGCCCATTCTCTGGAAACACCATATATTTT. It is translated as CASWGGPFSGNTIYF. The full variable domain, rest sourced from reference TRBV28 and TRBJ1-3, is DVKVTQSSRYLVKRTGEKVFLECVQDMDHENMFWYRQDPGLGLRLIYFSYDVKMKEKGDIPEGYSVSREKKERFSLILESASTNQTSMYLCASWGGPFSGNTIYFGEGSWLTVV.

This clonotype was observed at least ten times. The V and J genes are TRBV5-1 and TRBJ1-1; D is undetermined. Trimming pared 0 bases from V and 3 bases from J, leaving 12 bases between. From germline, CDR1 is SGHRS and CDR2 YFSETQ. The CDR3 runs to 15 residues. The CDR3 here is CASSLESFGDTEAFF. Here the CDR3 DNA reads TGCGCCAGCAGCTTGGAAAGCTTCGGGGACACTGAAGCTTTCTTT.

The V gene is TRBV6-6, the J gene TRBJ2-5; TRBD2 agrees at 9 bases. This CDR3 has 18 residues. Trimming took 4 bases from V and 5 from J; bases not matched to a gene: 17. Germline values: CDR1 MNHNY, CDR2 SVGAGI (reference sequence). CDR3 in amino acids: CASSFRTSHQREEETQYF. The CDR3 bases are TGTGCCAGCAGTTTTCGCACAAGTCATCAGCGGGAGGAGGAGACCCAGTACTTC.

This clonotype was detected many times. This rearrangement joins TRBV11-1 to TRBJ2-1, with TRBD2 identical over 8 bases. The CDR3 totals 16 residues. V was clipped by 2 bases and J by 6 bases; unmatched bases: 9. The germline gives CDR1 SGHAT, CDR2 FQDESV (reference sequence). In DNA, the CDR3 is TGTGCCAGCAGCTTAATGACTCTAGCGGGTGCCAATGAGCAGTTCTTC. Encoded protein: CASSLMTLAGANEQFF.

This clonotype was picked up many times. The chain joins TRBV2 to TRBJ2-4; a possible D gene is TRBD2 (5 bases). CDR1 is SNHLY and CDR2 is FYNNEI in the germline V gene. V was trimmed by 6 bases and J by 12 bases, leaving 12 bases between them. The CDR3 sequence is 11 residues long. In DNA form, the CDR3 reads TGTGCCAGCAGGAGGGCGCAGGCTCAGTACTTC. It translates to CASRRAQAQYF.

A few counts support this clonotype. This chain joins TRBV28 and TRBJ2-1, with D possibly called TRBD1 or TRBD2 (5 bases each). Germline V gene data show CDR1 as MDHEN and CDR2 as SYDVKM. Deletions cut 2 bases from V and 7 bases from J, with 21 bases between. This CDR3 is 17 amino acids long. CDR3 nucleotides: TGTGCCAGCAGTTTACTCCAGGGCTATCTAAGAGGGAATGAGCAGTTCTTC. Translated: CASSLLQGYLRGNEQFF.

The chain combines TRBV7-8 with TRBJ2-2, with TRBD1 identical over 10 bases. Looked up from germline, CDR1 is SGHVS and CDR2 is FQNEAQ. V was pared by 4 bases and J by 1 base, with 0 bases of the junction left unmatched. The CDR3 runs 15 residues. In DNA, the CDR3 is TGTGCCAGCAGCTGGACAGGGGGGAACACCGGGGAGCTGTTTTTT. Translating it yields CASSWTGGNTGELFF.

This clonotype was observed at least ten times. The chain's CDR3 is CASKRAGSYNEQFF. CDR3 DNA: TGTGCCAGCAAGAGGGCAGGCAGCTACAATGAGCAGTTCTTC. The genes are TRBV2 and TRBJ2-1; D may be TRBD2 (5 bases). V lost 7 bases to trimming and J lost 3 bases, with 13 bases between them. CDR1 and CDR2 (germline): SNHLY, FYNNEI. The CDR3 consists of 14 residues.

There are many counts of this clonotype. The CDR3 bases are TGTGCCAGCAGTTTCAGCGGGAGGGCGAACACCGGGGAGCTGTTTTTT. This gives the protein CASSFSGRANTGELFF. The rearrangement joins TRBV27 to TRBJ2-2; 10 bases are a match to TRBD2. The CDR3 is 16 amino acids. Trimming cost V 3 bases and J 0 bases; bases outside gene matches: 1. Germline V gene lookup returns CDR1 MNHEY and CDR2 SMNVEV (reference sequence).

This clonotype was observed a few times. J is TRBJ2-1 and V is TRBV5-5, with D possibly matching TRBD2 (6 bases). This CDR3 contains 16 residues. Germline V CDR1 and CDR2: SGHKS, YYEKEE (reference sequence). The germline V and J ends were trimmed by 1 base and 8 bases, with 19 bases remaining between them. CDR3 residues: CASSLSGGRPWDEQFF. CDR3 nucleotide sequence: TGTGCCAGCAGCTTGTCCGGGGGACGCCCTTGGGATGAGCAGTTCTTC.

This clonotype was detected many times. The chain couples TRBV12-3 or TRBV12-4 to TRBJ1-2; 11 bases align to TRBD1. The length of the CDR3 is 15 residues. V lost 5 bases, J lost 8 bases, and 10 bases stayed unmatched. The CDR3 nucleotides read TGTGCCAGCAGTCAAGCCGGGACAGGGGGAACGGGCTACACCTTC. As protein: CASSQAGTGGTGYTF.

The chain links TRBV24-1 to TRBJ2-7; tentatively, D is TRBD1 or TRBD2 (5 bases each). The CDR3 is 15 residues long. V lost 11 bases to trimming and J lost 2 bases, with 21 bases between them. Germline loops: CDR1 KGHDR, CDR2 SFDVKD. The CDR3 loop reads CANLPGTAKTYEQYF. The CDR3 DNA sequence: TGTGCCAACCTTCCCGGGACGGCGAAGACCTACGAGCAGTACTTC.

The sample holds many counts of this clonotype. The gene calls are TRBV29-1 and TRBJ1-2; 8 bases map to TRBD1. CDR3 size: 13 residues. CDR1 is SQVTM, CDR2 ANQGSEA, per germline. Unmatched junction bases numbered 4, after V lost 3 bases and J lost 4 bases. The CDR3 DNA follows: TGCAGCGTTGATCCAGGGGGCGGCTATGGCTACACCTTC. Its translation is CSVDPGGGYGYTF. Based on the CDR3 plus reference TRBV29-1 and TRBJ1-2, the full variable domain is SAVISQKPSRDICQRGTSLTIQCQVDSQVTMMFWYRQQPGQSLTLIATANQGSEATYESGFVIDKFPISRPNLTFSTLTVSNMSPEDSSIYLCSVDPGGGYGYTFGSGTRLTVV.

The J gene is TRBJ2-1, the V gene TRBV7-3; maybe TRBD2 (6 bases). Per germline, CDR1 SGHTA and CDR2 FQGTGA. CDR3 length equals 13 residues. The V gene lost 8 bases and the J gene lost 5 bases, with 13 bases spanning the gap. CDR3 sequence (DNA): TGTGCCAGCGGGGGGACGCTTGACAATGAGCAGTTCTTC. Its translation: CASGGTLDNEQFF.

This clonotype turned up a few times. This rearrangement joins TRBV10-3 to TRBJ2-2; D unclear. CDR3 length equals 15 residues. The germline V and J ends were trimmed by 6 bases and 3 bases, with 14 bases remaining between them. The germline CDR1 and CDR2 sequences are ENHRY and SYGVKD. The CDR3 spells CAISSKGADTGELFF. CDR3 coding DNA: TGTGCCATCAGCTCTAAGGGTGCCGACACCGGGGAGCTGTTTTTT.

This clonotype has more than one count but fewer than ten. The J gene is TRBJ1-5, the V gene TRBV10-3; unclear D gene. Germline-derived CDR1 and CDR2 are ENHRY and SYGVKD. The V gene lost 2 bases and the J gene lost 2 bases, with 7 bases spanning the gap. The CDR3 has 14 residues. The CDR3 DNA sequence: TGTGCCATCAGTGAGGGTTCGGGCAATCAGCCCCAGCATTTT. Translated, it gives CAISEGSGNQPQHF.

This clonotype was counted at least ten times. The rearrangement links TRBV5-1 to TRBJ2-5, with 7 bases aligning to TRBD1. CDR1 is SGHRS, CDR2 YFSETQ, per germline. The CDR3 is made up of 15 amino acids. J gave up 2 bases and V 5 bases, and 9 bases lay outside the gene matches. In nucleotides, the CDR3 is TGCGCCAGCAGTAATCCCCTGACAGGGCAAGAGACCCAGTACTTC. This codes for CASSNPLTGQETQYF.

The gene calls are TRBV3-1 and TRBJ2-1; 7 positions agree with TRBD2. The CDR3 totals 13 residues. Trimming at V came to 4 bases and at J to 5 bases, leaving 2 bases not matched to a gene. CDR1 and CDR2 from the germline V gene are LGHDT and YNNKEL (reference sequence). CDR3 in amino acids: CASSRSGNNEQFF. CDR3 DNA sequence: TGTGCCAGCAGCCGAAGCGGGAACAATGAGCAGTTCTTC.

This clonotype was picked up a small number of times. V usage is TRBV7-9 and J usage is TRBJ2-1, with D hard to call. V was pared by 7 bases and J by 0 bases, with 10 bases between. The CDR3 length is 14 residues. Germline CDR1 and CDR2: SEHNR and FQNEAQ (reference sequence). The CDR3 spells CASNKMSSYNEQFF. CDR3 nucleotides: TGTGCCAGCAACAAAATGAGCTCCTACAATGAGCAGTTCTTC.

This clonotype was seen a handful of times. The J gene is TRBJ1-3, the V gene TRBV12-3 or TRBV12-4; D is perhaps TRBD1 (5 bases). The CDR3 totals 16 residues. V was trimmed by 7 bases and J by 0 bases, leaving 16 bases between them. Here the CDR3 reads CASKRPGVLSGNTIYF. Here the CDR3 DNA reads TGTGCCAGCAAACGCCCGGGGGTCCTCTCTGGAAACACCATATATTTT.

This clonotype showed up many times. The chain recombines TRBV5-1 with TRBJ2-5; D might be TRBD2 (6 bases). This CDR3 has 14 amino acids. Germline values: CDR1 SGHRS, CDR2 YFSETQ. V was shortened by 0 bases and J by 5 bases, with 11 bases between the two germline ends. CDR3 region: CASSLDSGRETQYF. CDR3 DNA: TGCGCCAGCAGCTTGGATAGCGGTAGGGAGACCCAGTACTTC.

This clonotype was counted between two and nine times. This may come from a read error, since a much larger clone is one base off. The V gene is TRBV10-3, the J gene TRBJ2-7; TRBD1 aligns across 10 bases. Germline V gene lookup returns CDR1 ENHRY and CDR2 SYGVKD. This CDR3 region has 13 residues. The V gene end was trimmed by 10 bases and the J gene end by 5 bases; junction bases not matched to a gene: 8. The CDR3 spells CATGDRGKNEQYF. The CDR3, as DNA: TGTGCCACCGGGGACAGGGGCAAGAACGAGCAGTACTTC.

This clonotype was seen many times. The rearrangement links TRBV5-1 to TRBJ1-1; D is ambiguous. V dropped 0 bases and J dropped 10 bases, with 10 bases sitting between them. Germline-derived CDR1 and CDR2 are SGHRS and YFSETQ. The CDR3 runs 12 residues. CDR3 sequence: CASSLDGEGAFF. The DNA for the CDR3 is TGCGCCAGCAGCTTGGACGGTGAGGGAGCTTTCTTT.

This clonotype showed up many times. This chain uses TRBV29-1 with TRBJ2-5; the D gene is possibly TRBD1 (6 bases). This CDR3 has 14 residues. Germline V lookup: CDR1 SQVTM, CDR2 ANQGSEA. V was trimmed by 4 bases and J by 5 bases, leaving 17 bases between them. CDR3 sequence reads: CSVVRDTSVETQYF. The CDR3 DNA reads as TGCAGCGTTGTAAGGGACACGTCTGTGGAGACCCAGTACTTC.